The clone carrying this T cell receptor beta chain appeared a few times. Its antigen is still unknown. From germline, CDR1 is SQVTM and CDR2 ANQGSEA. V was clipped by 8 bases and J by 3 bases, with 13 bases between them. The CDR3 has 12 residues. This record comes from a study of cytomegalovirus exposure and HLA in healthy donors. The study ran its PCR with 60 Vbeta and 13 Jbeta primers. The protocol was immunoSEQ multiplex PCR, while the TCRdb copy is restricted to in-frame clones and leaves out a portion. The sample yields roughly 200,000 clones, around a tenth seen once. Study-wide points: Reportedly, HLA-A and HLA-B alleles of most subjects were accurately predicted from TCR beta. Being productive about 87% or about 30% of the time was typical of most TCR beta V segments in an earlier analysis.

The clonotype comes from a woman in her thirties in good health and CMV-seropositive. Sample: PBMCs. V gene TRBV29-1 combines with J gene TRBJ1-1; no firm D call. CDR3 nucleotide sequence: TGCAGCTTTCGAGGGTTGGACACTGAAGCTTTCTTT. As protein: CSFRGLDTEAFF.